These T cell receptor beta chains were read from a single sample in a study of T cell responses to AZD1222 COVID-19 vaccine. Sequenced by immunoSEQ multiplex PCR; TCRdb stores in-frame clones only, minus some. The sample includes about 180,000 clones, approximately 90% seen only once; the top ten take approximately 2.9%. This specimen consisted of peripheral blood, obtained on day 0 of AZD1222 vaccination. The receptors were gathered from an adult in good health. CDR3s leave out the opening cysteine and the closing phenylalanine or tryptophan. The D gene is left open where the match is weak.

D gene: NA
V gene: TRBV7-2
J gene: TRBJ1-1
CDR3 protein: ASSPRGRFTEAF

D gene: TRBD2
V gene: TRBV7-8
J gene: TRBJ2-2
CDR3 protein: ASSRGTRGGSTGELF

D gene: NA
V gene: TRBV6-2/TRBV6-3
J gene: TRBJ1-2
CDR3 protein: ASSYSSRLISHGYT

D gene: TRBD2
V gene: TRBV6-5
J gene: TRBJ2-5
CDR3 protein: ASSKGLAEETQY

D gene: TRBD2
V gene: TRBV11-2
J gene: TRBJ2-2
CDR3 protein: ASSIWTSGGTGELF

D gene: NA
V gene: TRBV5-6
J gene: TRBJ1-2
CDR3 protein: ASSSSGVTNYGYT

D gene: NA
V gene: TRBV4-2
J gene: TRBJ1-4
CDR3 protein: ASSQVGTGNEKLF

D gene: TRBD1
V gene: TRBV30
J gene: TRBJ1-2
CDR3 protein: AWSEGAP

D gene: NA
V gene: TRBV19
J gene: TRBJ1-2
CDR3 protein: ASSMRANYGYT

D gene: NA
V gene: TRBV9
J gene: TRBJ1-1
CDR3 protein: ASSHDGGTEAF

D gene: TRBD1
V gene: TRBV4-1
J gene: TRBJ2-2
CDR3 protein: ASSRGGADTGELF

D gene: TRBD1
V gene: TRBV4-3
J gene: TRBJ1-4
CDR3 protein: ASSQVGTGVNEKLF

D gene: NA
V gene: TRBV3-1/TRBV3-2
J gene: TRBJ2-5
CDR3 protein: ASSQAELGETQY

D gene: NA
V gene: TRBV29-1
J gene: TRBJ1-1
CDR3 protein: SVGRTQNTEAF

D gene: NA
V gene: TRBV7-9
J gene: TRBJ2-1
CDR3 protein: ASRGDGGSGSYNEQF

D gene: NA
V gene: TRBV7-8
J gene: TRBJ1-1
CDR3 protein: ASSLGRLEGEAF

D gene: NA
V gene: TRBV4-1
J gene: TRBJ1-6
CDR3 protein: ASRQVSHNSPLH

D gene: TRBD1
V gene: TRBV7-6
J gene: TRBJ2-5
CDR3 protein: ASSPRDRGWETQY

D gene: TRBD2
V gene: TRBV11-2
J gene: TRBJ2-5
CDR3 protein: ASRGLAGTLQETQY

D gene: NA
V gene: TRBV6-2/TRBV6-3
J gene: TRBJ1-2
CDR3 protein: ASSYGFPLIRGYGYT

D gene: NA
V gene: TRBV6-2/TRBV6-3
J gene: TRBJ2-3
CDR3 protein: ASSYSGAITDTQY

D gene: NA
V gene: TRBV4-1
J gene: TRBJ2-1
CDR3 protein: ASSHRTVGEQF

D gene: NA
V gene: TRBV11-2
J gene: TRBJ1-1
CDR3 protein: ASSLFVGMGARTEAF